Presented here are 23 T cell receptor beta chains from one specimen sequenced in a study of radiotherapy plus CTLA-4 blockade in lung cancer. Data came from immunoSEQ multiplex PCR; TCRdb stores just in-frame clones and leaves some out. Of roughly 98,000 clones listed, 82% are singletons. Source: peripheral blood, taken from a patient treated with radiotherapy plus ipilimumab. These TCRs come from a human donor with non-small cell lung cancer who had a partial response to radiotherapy plus ipilimumab.

This sequence joins TRBV2 and TRBJ1-5; D perhaps matches TRBD1 (6 bases). The V gene lost 4 bases and the J gene lost 4 bases, with 14 bases spanning the gap. CDR1 and CDR2 from the germline V gene are SNHLY and FYNNEI. CDR3 length: 15 residues. The CDR3 DNA reads as TGTGCCAGCAGTGGGCCGGCCAGGGGTAATCAGCCCCAGCATTTT. As protein: CASSGPARGNQPQHF.

The CDR3, as DNA: TGTGCCAGTAGTATAGGGGGCGCGGACTATGGCTACACCTTC. This translates into CASSIGGADYGYTF. V and J are TRBV19 and TRBJ1-2; tentatively, D is TRBD1 (5 bases). The CDR3 runs to 14 residues. Per the germline V gene, CDR1 is LNHDA and CDR2 is SQIVND (reference sequence). Trimming left V 1 base short and J 3 bases short, with 9 bases between. The full variable domain, with the rest looked up from reference TRBV19 and TRBJ1-2, is DGGITQSPKYLFRKEGQNVTLSCEQNLNHDAMYWYRQDPGQGLRLIYYSQIVNDFQKGDIAEGYSVSREKKESFPLTVTSAQKNPTAFYLCASSIGGADYGYTFGSGTRLTVV.

The chain carries TRBV18 and TRBJ2-7, with D possibly being TRBD2 (5 bases). V shed 2 bases and J shed 7 bases, with 18 bases lying between them. Germline CDR1 reads KGHSH; CDR2 reads LQKENI. The CDR3 runs to 15 residues. CDR3 sequence reads: CASSPLEVAVAEQYF. In DNA form, the CDR3 reads TGTGCCAGCTCACCATTGGAGGTCGCGGTGGCGGAGCAGTACTTC.

This clone has a handful of counts. Other DNA variants within this sample encode the same CDR3. The rearrangement joins TRBV2 to TRBJ2-1, with 7 nucleotides matching TRBD1. Germline CDR1 reads SNHLY; CDR2 reads FYNNEI. This CDR3 spans 15 amino acids. Trimming took 6 bases from V and 1 from J; bases not matched to a gene: 6. The CDR3 DNA reads TGTGCCAGCAGCCGATCAGGGGGATCCTACAATGAGCAGTTCTTC. As protein: CASSRSGGSYNEQFF.

The V gene is TRBV19, the J gene TRBJ1-1; D might be TRBD1 (5 bases). The CDR3 consists of 16 residues. Germline CDR1 is LNHDA and CDR2 is SQIVND (reference sequence). V lost 2 bases, J lost 1 base, and 14 bases lay in between. In DNA form, the CDR3 reads TGTGCCAGTAGTATAACTCAAGGGACTGCGAACACTGAAGCTTTCTTT. Translating it yields CASSITQGTANTEAFF.

This clone occurred once. The chain recombines TRBV5-6 with TRBJ1-6; 9 nucleotides match TRBD1. CDR1 and CDR2 from the germline V gene are SGHDT and YYEEEE. The CDR3 covers 18 residues. J was trimmed by 10 bases and V by 3 bases; bases with no gene match: 17. CDR3 sequence: CASSSPSTGGGRTSPLHF. CDR3 nucleotides: TGTGCCAGCAGCTCACCCTCCACAGGGGGCGGCCGGACCTCACCCCTCCACTTT.

The chain has TRBV28 and TRBJ1-3, with a tentative D call TRBD1 (6 bases). This CDR3 region has 14 residues. Per germline, CDR1 MDHEN and CDR2 SYDVKM. V was cut by 2 bases and J by 3 bases, with 8 bases left in between. CDR3 sequence: CASSLEQGGNTIYF. CDR3 sequence (DNA): TGTGCCAGCAGTTTAGAACAGGGTGGAAACACCATATATTTT.

This clone turned up a few times. The gene calls are TRBV4-2 and TRBJ2-2; the match to TRBD2 covers 7 bases. This CDR3 is 17 amino acids long. Germline CDR1 LGHNA, CDR2 YNFKEQ. V trimming: 1 base; J trimming: 0 bases; junction bases outside the gene matches: 5. This CDR3 reads CASSQVAAGTNTGELFF. The CDR3 nucleotides read TGTGCCAGCAGCCAAGTAGCAGCGGGAACGAACACCGGGGAGCTGTTTTTT.

CDR3 sequence (DNA): TGTGCCAGCAGCTTAATTGCCCCCGGACTGGCGGGACAAGAGACCCAGTACTTC. Its translation: CASSLIAPGLAGQETQYF. The chain joins TRBV7-7 to TRBJ2-5; tentatively, D is TRBD2 (6 bases). Germline loops: CDR1 SSHAT, CDR2 FNYEAQ (reference sequence). The V end lost 2 bases, the J end lost 2 bases, and 21 bases lay between the germline ends. This CDR3 has 18 amino acids.

V is TRBV5-1 and J is TRBJ2-5; 12 bases are a match to TRBD1. CDR1 and CDR2 from the germline V gene are SGHRS and YFSETQ. Trimming removed 3 bases from V and 5 bases from J; junction bases left unmatched: 8. This CDR3 has 16 amino acids. CDR3: CASSWGQGARTETQYF. CDR3 DNA sequence: TGCGCCAGCAGCTGGGGACAGGGGGCGCGTACGGAGACCCAGTACTTC.

The V gene is TRBV7-3, the J gene TRBJ2-4; 11 bases match TRBD1. V was clipped by 4 bases and J by 7 bases; unmatched bases: 3. CDR1 is SGHTA, CDR2 FQGTGA, per germline. CDR3 length equals 14 residues. The CDR3 region has the DNA TGTGCCAGCAGCTCCGGGACAGGGGGGAACATTCAGTACTTC. The encoded protein is CASSSGTGGNIQYF.

This sequence joins TRBV7-9 and TRBJ1-1, with TRBD1 matching 7 bases. The CDR3 totals 14 residues. V gave up 5 bases and J gave up 5 bases; unmatched junction bases: 8. Germline CDR1 reads SEHNR; CDR2 reads FQNEAQ (reference sequence). CDR3 protein: CASSINRGVTEAFF. In DNA, the CDR3 is TGTGCCAGCAGCATAAACAGGGGTGTGACTGAAGCTTTCTTT. Full variable domain (missing parts from reference TRBV7-9 and TRBJ1-1): DTGVSQNPRHKITKRGQNVTFRCDPISEHNRLYWYRQTLGQGPEFLTYFQNEAQLEKSRLLSDRFSAERPKGSFSTLEIQRTEQGDSAMYLCASSINRGVTEAFFGQGTRLTVV.

The V call is TRBV5-1, the J call TRBJ2-5; TRBD2 matches at 10 bases. CDR1 and CDR2 (germline): SGHRS, YFSETQ. The CDR3 covers 16 residues. V shed 0 bases and J 5 bases; nucleotides not matched to a gene: 7. The CDR3 reads CASSLDPAGGRETQYF. The CDR3 nucleotides read TGCGCCAGCAGCTTGGACCCAGCGGGAGGGCGGGAGACCCAGTACTTC.

The chain recombines TRBV9 with TRBJ2-7, with 9 bases lining up with TRBD1. The CDR3 runs 16 residues. After removal of 3 bases from V and 5 bases from J, the junction contained 12 bases not matched to a gene. Looked up from germline, CDR1 is SGDLS and CDR2 is YYNGEE. Here the CDR3 DNA reads TGTGCCAGCAGCGCCGCCCTAACAGGGGGCAGCGACGAGCAGTACTTC. Protein product: CASSAALTGGSDEQYF.

The chain recombines TRBV2 with TRBJ2-5; the match to TRBD1 covers 10 bases. The length of the CDR3 is 14 residues. The V gene end was trimmed by 4 bases and the J gene end by 5 bases; junction bases not matched to a gene: 4. The germline CDR1 and CDR2 sequences are SNHLY and FYNNEI. CDR3 in amino acids: CASSGTGGEETQYF. The CDR3 DNA reads as TGTGCCAGCAGTGGGACAGGGGGAGAGGAGACCCAGTACTTC.

V gene TRBV19 combines with J gene TRBJ2-5; D might be TRBD1 (6 bases). V shed 8 bases and J shed 5 bases, with 15 bases lying between them. The CDR3 loop spans 13 amino acids. Looked up from germline, CDR1 is LNHDA and CDR2 is SQIVND (reference sequence). The DNA for the CDR3 is TGTGCCAGTGCACAGGGTAAGGGGGAGACCCAGTACTTC. Amino acid sequence: CASAQGKGETQYF.

This clone was recorded only once. The gene calls are TRBV9 and TRBJ2-3, with D perhaps matching TRBD2 (5 bases). V dropped 4 bases and J dropped 0 bases, with 15 bases sitting between them. This CDR3 spans 16 amino acids. Germline V lookup: CDR1 SGDLS, CDR2 YYNGEE. Written as DNA, the CDR3 is TGTGCCAGCAGCCAACTAGGCGGCAGAAGCACAGATACGCAGTATTTT. This translates into CASSQLGGRSTDTQYF.

The rearrangement joins TRBV18 to TRBJ2-1; 9 bases align to TRBD1. The CDR3 extends over 14 amino acids. Unmatched junction bases numbered 6, after V lost 4 bases and J lost 8 bases. Germline CDR1 and CDR2: KGHSH and LQKENI. The CDR3 here is CASSRDRVGHEQFF. CDR3 DNA sequence: TGTGCCAGCTCACGGGACAGGGTCGGCCATGAGCAGTTCTTC.

The chain combines TRBV7-2 with TRBJ2-5; 8 positions match TRBD2. With 1 base clipped from V and 2 bases from J, the junction kept 6 bases outside the gene matches. Germline CDR1 SGHTA, CDR2 FQGNSA. This CDR3 is 16 amino acids long. The CDR3 protein is CASSLGIAGPQETQYF. The CDR3 DNA reads as TGTGCCAGCAGCTTAGGGATAGCGGGACCACAAGAGACCCAGTACTTC.

This clone was seen a single time. The V call is TRBV9, the J call TRBJ2-1; 8 nucleotides align to TRBD2. CDR1 and CDR2 (germline): SGDLS, YYNGEE. The CDR3 sequence is 16 residues long. Trimming at V came to 1 base and at J to 8 bases, leaving 11 bases not matched to a gene. The CDR3 region has the DNA TGTGCCAGCAGCGTAAGGCACGGGAGGGGTGTTGATGAGCAGTTCTTC. It translates to CASSVRHGRGVDEQFF. Using reference TRBV9 and TRBJ2-1 for the parts outside the CDR3, the full variable domain is DSGVTQTPKHLITATGQRVTLRCSPRSGDLSVYWYQQSLDQGLQFLIQYYNGEERAKGNILERFSAQQFPDLHSELNLSSLELGDSALYFCASSVRHGRGVDEQFFGPGTRLTVL.

This chain connects TRBV2 to TRBJ1-3, with 8 bases identical to TRBD1. V lost 6 bases, J lost 2 bases, and 3 bases stayed unmatched. The CDR3 covers 14 residues. Germline assignment: CDR1 SNHLY and CDR2 FYNNEI. The DNA of the CDR3 is TGTGCCAGCAGGATGACAGGGGCTGGAAACACCATATATTTT. Its translation is CASRMTGAGNTIYF.

V and J are TRBV7-9 and TRBJ1-3, with D unresolved. V shed 5 bases and J shed 0 bases, with 17 bases lying between them. The CDR3 is made up of 17 amino acids. Germline assignment: CDR1 SEHNR and CDR2 FQNEAQ (reference sequence). The CDR3 spells CASSQTSLLSSGNTIYF. CDR3 bases: TGTGCCAGCAGCCAAACTTCCCTTCTGAGCTCTGGAAACACCATATATTTT.

This chain joins TRBV28 and TRBJ1-1; no reliable D call. Germline V CDR1 and CDR2: MDHEN, SYDVKM. V dropped 4 bases and J dropped 5 bases, with 11 bases sitting between them. The CDR3 covers 13 residues. For the CDR3, the DNA is TGTGCCAGCAGTTCTCGTCGGGGTACTGAAGCTTTCTTT. It is translated as CASSSRRGTEAFF.